These T cell receptor beta chains were read from a single sample in a study of T cells in localized non-small cell lung cancer. Generated by immunoSEQ multiplex PCR, the TCRdb table keeps only in-frame clones and is missing some. This table has roughly 39,000 clones, more than 75% appearing once. This sample comprised peripheral blood, obtained before any cancer treatment. The receptors originated from a man aged 18 to 49 with stage I lung adenocarcinoma. The CDR3 runs from the conserved cysteine through the conserved F or W.

V	J	CDR3
TRBV9	TRBJ2-1	CASSVGLAQNEQFF
TRBV5-1	TRBJ1-5	CASSLEQGSNQPQHF
TRBV7-2	TRBJ2-7	CASSSGPREYF
TRBV5-6	TRBJ1-3	CASSLSTSGGNTIYF
TRBV13	TRBJ2-7	CASSQRGTDSYEQYF
TRBV19	TRBJ2-1	CASSFGGLADDEQFF
TRBV7-3	TRBJ2-5	CASSRGLAQETQYF
TRBV4-1	TRBJ1-5	CASSQETSGGGIGNQPQHF
TRBV5-4	TRBJ2-7	CASSLVGESPYEQYF
TRBV5-8	TRBJ1-5	CASSLGRNQPQHF
TRBV7-8	TRBJ2-7	CASSLEGSGGPQGYEQYF
TRBV28	TRBJ1-2	CAVGPYGYTF
TRBV19	TRBJ1-1	CASSSGTVSMIAFF
TRBV11-2	TRBJ2-3	CASSSGTGPLFLDTQYF
TRBV28	TRBJ1-4	CASSSFFQTSTGLNEKLFF
TRBV25-1	TRBJ1-4	CASSESRVGGEKLFF
TRBV2	TRBJ2-3	CAIELAGSTDTQYF